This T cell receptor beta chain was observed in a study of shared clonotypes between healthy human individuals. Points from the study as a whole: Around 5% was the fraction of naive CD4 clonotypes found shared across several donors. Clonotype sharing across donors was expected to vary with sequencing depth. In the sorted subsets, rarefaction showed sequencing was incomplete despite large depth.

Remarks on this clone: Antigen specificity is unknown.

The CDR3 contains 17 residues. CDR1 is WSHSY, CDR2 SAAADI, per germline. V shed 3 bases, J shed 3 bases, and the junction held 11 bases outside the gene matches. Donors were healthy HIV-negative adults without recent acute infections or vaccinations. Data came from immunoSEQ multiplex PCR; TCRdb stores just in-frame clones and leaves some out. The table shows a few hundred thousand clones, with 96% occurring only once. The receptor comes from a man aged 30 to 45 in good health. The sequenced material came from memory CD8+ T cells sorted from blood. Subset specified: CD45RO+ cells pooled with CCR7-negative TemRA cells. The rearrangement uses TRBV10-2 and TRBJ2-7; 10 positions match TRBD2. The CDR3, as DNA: TGCGCCAGCAGTGACCAGCGCCGGCTAGCGGGGGACTACGAGCAGTACTTC. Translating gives CASSDQRRLAGDYEQYF.